This TCR beta chain derives from a study of post-analysis software for immune sequencing data. Study as a whole: Relapsing-remitting, secondary progressive and progressive-relapsing multiple sclerosis courses were included.

Regarding this clonotype: What it recognizes is unknown.

Unique molecular identifiers were built into the TCR beta cDNA libraries. T cells numbering about 0.85 to 11 million yielded cDNA molecules that totaled approximately 500,000. Each CDR3 protein is one row after TCRdb ran MiXCR on the PCR reads. The table lists 750,000 to 950,000 distinct CDR3 sequences, about 53% of them singletons. Study-wide results and limits: Analysis by F measure revealed that same-batch samples clustered strongly together. Roughly five TRBV segments appeared more often in patients than in controls, and TRBV5-6, TRBV5-1 and TRBV20-1 were among these. Among multiple sclerosis patients, normalized Chao1 diversity was significantly below that of controls.

Germline values: CDR1 DFQATT, CDR2 SNEGSKA (reference sequence). The CDR3 is 13 amino acids. The chain recombines TRBV20-1 with TRBJ2-4; TRBD2 matches 10 bases. The DNA end is a closer match to TRBJ2-7, so the J assignment may be wrong. The receptor was isolated from a girl between 10 and 17 years old with multiple sclerosis. Sequenced: blood. The CDR3 region has the DNA TGCAGTGCCATACTAGCGGGATGGTCCGAGCAGTACTTC. Translated: CSAILAGWSEQYF.